This section outlines one T cell receptor (beta chain) sequence together with its context. Its antigen is as yet unknown. Unsorted samples relied on roughly 99 million PBMCs, which served as the source of genomic DNA. Unsorted PBMC contributed 300 ng DNA, approximately 30,000 T cell genomes, to each replicate PCR. Sequenced by immunoSEQ multiplex PCR; TCRdb stores in-frame clones only, minus some. The sample carries about 490,000 clones, around 80% recorded once. V lost 0 bases, J lost 7 bases, and 12 bases lay in between. Germline lookup yields CDR1 GTSNPN and CDR2 SVGIG (reference sequence). CDR3 length equals 14 residues. This entry is derived from a study of shared clonotypes between healthy human individuals. General study findings and limits: Sequencing depth was expected to affect clonotype sharing among donors. The sampled material consisted only of blood, and tissue repertoires are likely to differ.

The TCR originated in a woman aged 40 to 50 in good health. Some clones in this sample may be carry-over from other donors' samples. The chain combines TRBV30 with TRBJ1-4, with D unclear. The specimen was PBMCs. CDR3 nucleotides: TGTGCCTGGAGTGTCGGGCAGCTTTCTGAAAAACTGTTTTTT. The encoded protein is CAWSVGQLSEKLFF. Together with reference TRBV30 and TRBJ1-4, the CDR3 gives the full variable domain: SQTIHQWPATLVQPVGSPLSLECTVEGTSNPNLYWYRQAAGRGLQLLFYSVGIGQISSEVPQNLSASRPQDRQFILSSKKLLLSDSGFYLCAWSVGQLSEKLFFGSGTQLSVL.